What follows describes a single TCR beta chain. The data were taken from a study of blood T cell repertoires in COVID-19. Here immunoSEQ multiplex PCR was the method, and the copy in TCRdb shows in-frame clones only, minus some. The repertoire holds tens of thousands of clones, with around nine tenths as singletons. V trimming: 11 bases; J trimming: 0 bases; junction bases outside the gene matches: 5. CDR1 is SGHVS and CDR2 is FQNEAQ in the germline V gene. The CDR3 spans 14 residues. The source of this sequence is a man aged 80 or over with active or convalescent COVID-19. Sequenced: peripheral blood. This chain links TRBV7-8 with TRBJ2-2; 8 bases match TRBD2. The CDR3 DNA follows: TGTGCCGGGGGGGGACTAGCGAACACCGGGGAGCTGTTTTTT. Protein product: CAGGGLANTGELFF.